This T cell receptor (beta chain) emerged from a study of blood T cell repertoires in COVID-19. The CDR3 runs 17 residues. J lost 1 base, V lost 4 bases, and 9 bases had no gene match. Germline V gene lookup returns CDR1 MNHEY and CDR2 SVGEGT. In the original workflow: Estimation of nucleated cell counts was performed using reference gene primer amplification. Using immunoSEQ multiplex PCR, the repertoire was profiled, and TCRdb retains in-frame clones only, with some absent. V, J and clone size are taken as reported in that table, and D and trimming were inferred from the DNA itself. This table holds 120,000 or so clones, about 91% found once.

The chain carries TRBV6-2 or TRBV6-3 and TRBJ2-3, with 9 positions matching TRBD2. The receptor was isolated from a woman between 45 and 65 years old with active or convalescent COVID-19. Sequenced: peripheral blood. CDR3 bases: TGTGCCAGCAGTTTGCCTCGACTAGCGGAAGGCACAGATACGCAGTATTTT. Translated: CASSLPRLAEGTDTQYF.